This T cell receptor beta chain came from a study of T cells in Graves' hyperthyroidism and ophthalmopathy. Using RNA transcripts as the source, TCR beta CDR3 regions were amplified. HTBI primers were used for first-round RT-PCR of the TCR CDR3. TCRdb reanalysed the multiplex PCR reads using MiXCR and keeps one entry per CDR3 protein. The sample gives some 580,000 distinct CDR3 sequences, roughly 15% of which show up once; under 3.5% is in the top ten. This clonotype was observed many times. V was clipped by 5 bases and J by 8 bases; unmatched bases: 12. The CDR3 length is 14 residues. Germline V CDR1 and CDR2: SGHRS, YFSETQ.

The clonotype originates from a middle-aged woman with Graves' ophthalmopathy. The V call is TRBV5-1, the J call TRBJ1-2; 7 bases fit TRBD1. The source material was blood. The CDR3 DNA sequence: TGCGCCAGCAGTAGAATCAGGGGGTCGGAAGGCTACACCTTC. Encoded protein: CASSRIRGSEGYTF.